Below are 8 T cell receptor beta chains sequenced from a single sample in a study of T cells after yellow fever vaccination. TCRdb reprocessed the 5' RACE reads via MiXCR and lists one record per CDR3 protein. The sample holds 250,000 to 350,000 distinct CDR3 sequences; approximately 4.3% are singletons and the top ten take 15% to 20%. The source material was PBMCs, sampled 15 days after the yellow fever booster vaccination. The receptors originated from a man aged 18 to 35 who received the YFV17D yellow fever vaccine.

With regard to this clonotype: A read error may be the cause here, since a much bigger clone is one base away. In DNA, the CDR3 is TGTGCCAGCAGTGAAACCCCAGCCTGGACCGGGGAGCTGTTTTTT. Encoded protein: CASSETPAWTGELFF. The chain combines TRBV6-1 with TRBJ2-2; D unclear. Between the trimmed V and J ends, which lost 2 bases and 5 bases, there was a span of 12 bases. Germline V lookup: CDR1 MNHNS, CDR2 SASEGT. This CDR3 comprises 15 residues.

This clonotype was counted between two and nine times. This chain links TRBV7-2 with TRBJ2-2; perhaps TRBD2 as D (5 bases). The CDR3 has 15 amino acids. V was pared by 6 bases and J by 4 bases, with 15 bases between. Germline lookup yields CDR1 SGHTA and CDR2 FQGNSA. CDR3 residues: CASRSKLVATGELFF. CDR3 nucleotides: TGTGCCAGCAGGTCAAAACTAGTGGCCACCGGGGAGCTGTTTTTT. The entire variable domain, with the rest obtained from reference TRBV7-2 and TRBJ2-2, is as follows: GAGVSQSPSNKVTEKGKDVELRCDPISGHTALYWYRQSLGQGLEFLIYFQGNSAPDKSGLPSDRFSAERTGGSVSTLTIQRTQQEDSAVYLCASRSKLVATGELFFGEGSRLTVL.

V is TRBV20-1 and J is TRBJ2-4; D gene uncertain. V lost 7 bases and J 0 bases, leaving 16 bases between the germline ends. CDR3 length: 15 amino acids. From germline, CDR1 is DFQATT and CDR2 SNEGSKA (reference sequence). This chain's CDR3 is CSVRELTLAKNIQYF. In DNA, the CDR3 is TGCAGTGTTCGAGAACTGACACTAGCCAAAAACATTCAGTACTTC.

J is TRBJ2-1 and V is TRBV5-4; 9 positions match TRBD2. Germline V gives CDR1 SGHNT, CDR2 YYREEE (reference sequence). Unmatched junction bases numbered 7, after V lost 3 bases and J lost 6 bases. There are 15 residues in the CDR3. The CDR3 coding sequence is TGTGCCAGCAGCTCTTTAGCGGGGGAATTCAATGAGCAGTTCTTC. It encodes CASSSLAGEFNEQFF.

This clonotype was found many times. This sequence joins TRBV24-1 and TRBJ2-3; D gene uncertain. Germline V gene sequence: CDR1 KGHDR, CDR2 SFDVKD. V lost 2 bases and J 3 bases, leaving 5 bases between the germline ends. This CDR3 spans 13 amino acids. This chain's CDR3 is CATSDYSTDTQYF. In nucleotides, the CDR3 is TGTGCCACCAGTGATTATAGTACAGATACGCAGTATTTT.

This clonotype came up a few times. The chain has TRBV2 and TRBJ2-3; 13 bases are a match to TRBD2. CDR3 length: 16 amino acids. Germline-derived CDR1 and CDR2 are SNHLY and FYNNEI. V trimming: 6 bases; J trimming: 1 base; junction bases outside the gene matches: 4. CDR3 coding DNA: TGTGCCAGCAGACTAGCGGGGGGGCTCGGCACAGATACGCAGTATTTT. Its protein product is CASRLAGGLGTDTQYF.

This clonotype has at least ten counts. This chain links TRBV5-1 with TRBJ2-5; D is perhaps TRBD1 (5 bases). The CDR3 contains 14 residues. With 4 bases removed from V and 3 bases from J, the gap between germline ends came to 13 bases. Germline CDR1 SGHRS, CDR2 YFSETQ. The CDR3 is CASSDPGMEETQYF. The CDR3 coding sequence is TGCGCCAGCAGCGACCCAGGGATGGAAGAGACCCAGTACTTC.

This clonotype was seen repeatedly, ten times or more. The chain joins TRBV20-1 to TRBJ2-5; D remains unclear. The ends were cut back, 6 bases at V and 5 bases at J, with 7 bases in the middle. Germline V lookup: CDR1 DFQATT, CDR2 SNEGSKA (reference sequence). CDR3 length equals 10 residues. The CDR3 DNA follows: TGCAGTGCGCTTAGGGAGACCCAGTACTTC. Its protein is CSALRETQYF.